This T cell receptor (beta chain) was recovered during a study of T cell responses to AZD1222 COVID-19 vaccine. Assay used: immunoSEQ multiplex PCR; TCRdb lists only in-frame clones, some missing. This sample has about 130,000 clones, with approximately 85% found just once. The TCR originated in an adult in good health. Sequenced material: peripheral blood, taken on day 0 of AZD1222 vaccination.

The CDR3 is CASRFDAGYNEQFF. The CDR3 DNA follows: TGCGCCAGCAGATTTGATGCTGGCTACAATGAGCAGTTCTTC. The chain is built from TRBV5-1 and TRBJ2-1, with D unresolved. Germline V lookup: CDR1 SGHRS, CDR2 YFSETQ. Between the trimmed V and J ends, which lost 5 bases and 3 bases, there was a span of 12 bases. This CDR3 has 14 amino acids.